This T cell receptor (beta chain) was captured in a study of shared clonotypes between healthy human individuals. Sequenced by immunoSEQ multiplex PCR; TCRdb stores in-frame clones only, minus some. The sample shows a few hundred thousand clones, approximately 97% of them seen only once. Trimming removed 4 bases from V and 4 bases from J; junction bases left unmatched: 11. Germline V gene lookup returns CDR1 SGHRS and CDR2 YFSETQ. The CDR3 contains 15 residues. The V gene is TRBV5-1, the J gene TRBJ2-7; 7 positions match TRBD2. The TCR was taken from a woman in her twenties or thirties in good health. Material for sequencing was naive CD4+ T cells sorted from blood. Subset meaning: CD45RA+ positively selected. The CDR3 here is CASSPRAGAQYEQYF. For the CDR3, the DNA is TGCGCCAGCAGCCCCCGGGCGGGAGCGCAGTACGAGCAGTACTTC.